The text below deals with one T cell receptor beta chain. Its target is unknown. The data were obtained in a study of radiotherapy plus CTLA-4 blockade in lung cancer. Generated by immunoSEQ multiplex PCR, the TCRdb table keeps only in-frame clones and is missing some. The repertoire holds roughly 53,000 clones, with approximately 84% as singletons. Focal radiation plus CTLA-4 blockade with ipilimumab was given to patients with chemo-refractory metastatic non-small-cell lung cancer. CDR1 MNHNS and CDR2 SASEGT come from the germline V gene. V shed 6 bases and J 5 bases; nucleotides not matched to a gene: 6. This CDR3 has 15 residues. Study findings and constraints: There was expansion of tumor-derived TCR clones in blood after radiotherapy plus ipilimumab.

The chain has TRBV6-1 and TRBJ2-2; TRBD2 matches 10 bases. The sequence derives from a human donor with non-small cell lung cancer whose response to radiotherapy plus ipilimumab could not be evaluated. Source: peripheral blood, taken from a patient treated with radiotherapy plus ipilimumab. CDR3 nucleotides: TGTGCCAGCAGGGTAGCGGGAGGCCGAACCGGGGAGCTGTTTTTT. Amino acids: CASRVAGGRTGELFF.